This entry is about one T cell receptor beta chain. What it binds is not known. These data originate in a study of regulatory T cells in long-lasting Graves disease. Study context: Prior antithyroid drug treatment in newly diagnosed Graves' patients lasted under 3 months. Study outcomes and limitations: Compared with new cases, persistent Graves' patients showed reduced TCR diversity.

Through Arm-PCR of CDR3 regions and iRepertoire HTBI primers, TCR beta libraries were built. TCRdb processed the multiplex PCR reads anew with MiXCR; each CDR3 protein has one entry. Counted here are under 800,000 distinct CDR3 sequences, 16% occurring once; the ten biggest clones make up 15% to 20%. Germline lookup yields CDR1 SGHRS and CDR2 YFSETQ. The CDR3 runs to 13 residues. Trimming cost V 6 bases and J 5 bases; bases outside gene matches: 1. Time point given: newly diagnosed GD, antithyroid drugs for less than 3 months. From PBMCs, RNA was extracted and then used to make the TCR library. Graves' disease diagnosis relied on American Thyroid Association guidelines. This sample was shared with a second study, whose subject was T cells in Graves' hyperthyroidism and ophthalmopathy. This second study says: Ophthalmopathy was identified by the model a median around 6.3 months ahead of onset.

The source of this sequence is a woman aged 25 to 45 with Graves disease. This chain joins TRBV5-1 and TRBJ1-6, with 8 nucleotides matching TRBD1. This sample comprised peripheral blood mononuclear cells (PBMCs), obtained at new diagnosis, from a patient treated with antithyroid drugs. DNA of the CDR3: TGCGCCAGCACGGGACAGGATAATTCACCCCTCCACTTT. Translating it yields CASTGQDNSPLHF.